A single sample gave rise to the 9 T cell receptor beta chains below, sequenced in a study of vaccination and CD4 T cells after COVID-19. These receptors lack a known antigen. Treatment denoted: approximately nine-day PBMC culture with coronavirus spike peptide pools or control peptides (ViraFEST assay). Cultured CD4+ T cell DNA underwent sequencing with the Oncomine TCR Beta short-read assay. TCRdb independently ran MiXCR on the PCR reads; one entry per CDR3 protein. Counted here are about 21,000 distinct CDR3 sequences, approximately 67% occurring once; the ten biggest clones make up about 23%. The sequencing here drew on CD4+ T cells from blood, cultured in vitro, taken before SARS-CoV-2 vaccination. Every receptor here comes from a human donor who received a COVID-19 vaccine.

The chain links TRBV20-1 to TRBJ1-2; 9 positions agree with TRBD1. After removal of 1 base from V and 7 bases from J, the junction contained 10 bases not matched to a gene. The CDR3 has 15 residues. Looked up from germline, CDR1 is DFQATT and CDR2 is SNEGSKA (reference sequence). CDR3 amino acids: CSARAPPQGAGGYTF. The CDR3 DNA sequence: TGCAGTGCTAGAGCCCCACCACAGGGGGCGGGTGGCTACACCTTC.

This clonotype was picked up one time. This chain uses TRBV20-1 with TRBJ2-1, with 7 bases lining up with TRBD1. The germline CDR1 and CDR2 sequences are DFQATT and SNEGSKA (reference sequence). Unmatched junction bases numbered 3, after V lost 5 bases and J lost 5 bases. The CDR3 has 12 residues. The CDR3: CSARQGDNEQFF. The CDR3 nucleotides are TGCAGTGCTCGCCAGGGGGACAATGAGCAGTTCTTC.

The V gene is TRBV11-3, the J gene TRBJ1-1; 8 bases are a match to TRBD1. This CDR3 has 14 residues. V trimming: 1 base; J trimming: 5 bases; junction bases outside the gene matches: 3. Germline loops: CDR1 SGHNT, CDR2 YENEEA. The CDR3 is CASSLGQGNTEAFF. The CDR3 DNA follows: TGTGCCAGCAGCTTAGGACAGGGGAATACTGAAGCTTTCTTT.

The chain uses TRBV24-1 and TRBJ1-6; 7 positions agree with TRBD1. Losses at the gene ends were 4 bases for V and 6 bases for J; bases not matched to a gene: 8. This CDR3 spans 16 amino acids. Germline CDR1 reads KGHDR; CDR2 reads SFDVKD. As DNA, the CDR3 is TGTGCCACCAGTGAACAGGGGACCGATCCTAATTCACCCCTCCACTTT. As protein: CATSEQGTDPNSPLHF.

The rearrangement uses TRBV20-1 and TRBJ2-5; perhaps D is TRBD1 or TRBD2 (5 bases each). The CDR3 runs to 14 residues. Looked up from germline, CDR1 is DFQATT and CDR2 is SNEGSKA (reference sequence). Trimming cost V 5 bases and J 0 bases, with 13 bases left between them. The CDR3 is CSAPRDAYQETQYF. CDR3 nucleotide sequence: TGCAGTGCTCCCCGGGACGCGTACCAAGAGACCCAGTACTTC.

In this sample, this clonotype turned up a few times. The gene calls are TRBV6-1 and TRBJ2-2, with TRBD1 identical over 8 bases. V gave up 7 bases and J gave up 7 bases; unmatched junction bases: 8. Germline CDR1 MNHNS, CDR2 SASEGT. The CDR3 is 14 amino acids. The CDR3, as DNA: TGTGCCAGCAACAGACAGGGGAGTATCGGGGAGCTGTTTTTT. This codes for CASNRQGSIGELFF.

This chain joins TRBV2 and TRBJ1-2, with 11 nucleotides matching TRBD1. In germline, CDR1 is SNHLY, CDR2 FYNNEI. The CDR3 totals 14 residues. V lost 8 bases, J lost 4 bases, and 6 bases stayed unmatched. This chain's CDR3 is CASRRDRGSYGYTF. The CDR3 region has the DNA TGTGCCAGCCGCCGGGACAGGGGGAGCTATGGCTACACCTTC.

J is TRBJ2-7 and V is TRBV20-1, with 8 bases identical to TRBD1. The CDR3 is made up of 14 amino acids. V lost 2 bases to trimming and J lost 6 bases; unmatched junction nucleotides: 9. CDR1 is DFQATT, CDR2 SNEGSKA, per germline (reference sequence). The CDR3 DNA reads as TGCAGTGCTAGACGAGCCGGGGGACAGGTCGAGCAGTACTTC. This codes for CSARRAGGQVEQYF.

This chain links TRBV4-1 with TRBJ2-5, with TRBD2 matching 10 bases. The germline V gene has CDR1 MGHRA and CDR2 YSYEKL. This CDR3 is 16 amino acids long. With V trimmed by 2 bases and J by 5 bases, 8 bases remained unmatched. The CDR3 region has the DNA TGCGCCAGCAGCCAAAGCTTAGCGGGGGGAGGTGAGACCCAGTACTTC. Amino acids: CASSQSLAGGGETQYF.